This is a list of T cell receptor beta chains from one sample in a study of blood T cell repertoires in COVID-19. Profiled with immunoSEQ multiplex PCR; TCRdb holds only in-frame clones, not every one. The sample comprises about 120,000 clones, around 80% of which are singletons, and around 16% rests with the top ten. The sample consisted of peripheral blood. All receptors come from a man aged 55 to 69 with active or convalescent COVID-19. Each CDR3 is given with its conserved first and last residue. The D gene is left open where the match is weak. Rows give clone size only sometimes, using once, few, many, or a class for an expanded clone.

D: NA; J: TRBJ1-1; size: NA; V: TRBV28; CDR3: CASSLLVDATNTEAFF; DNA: TGTGCCAGCAGTTTATTAGTTGATGCAACGAACACTGAAGCTTTCTTT
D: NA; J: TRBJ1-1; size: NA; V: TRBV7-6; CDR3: CASSKDRISTEAFF; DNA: TGTGCCAGCAGCAAGGACAGAATAAGCACTGAAGCTTTCTTT
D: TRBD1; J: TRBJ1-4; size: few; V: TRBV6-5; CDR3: CASSPNRGFNEKLFF; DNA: TGTGCCAGCAGTCCCAACAGGGGGTTTAATGAAAAACTGTTTTTT
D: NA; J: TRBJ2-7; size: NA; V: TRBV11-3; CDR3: CASSPRGGDYEQYF; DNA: TGTGCCAGCAGCCCTCGTGGAGGGGACTACGAGCAGTACTTC
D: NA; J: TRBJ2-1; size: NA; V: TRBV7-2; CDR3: CASGSPSVNEQFF; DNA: TGTGCCAGCGGCTCCCCTAGCGTCAATGAGCAGTTCTTC
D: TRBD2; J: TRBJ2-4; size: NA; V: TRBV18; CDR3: CASSPSGGLAKNIQYF; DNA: TGTGCCAGCTCACCATCGGGGGGATTAGCCAAAAACATTCAGTACTTC
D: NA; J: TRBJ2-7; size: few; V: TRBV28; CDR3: CASSLSAGVGHEQYF; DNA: TGTGCCAGCAGTTTATCGGCAGGGGTGGGCCACGAGCAGTACTTC
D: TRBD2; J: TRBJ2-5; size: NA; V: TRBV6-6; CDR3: CASSYSGRTQETQYF; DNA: TGTGCCAGCAGTTATAGCGGGAGGACCCAAGAGACCCAGTACTTC
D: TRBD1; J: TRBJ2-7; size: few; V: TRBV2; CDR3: CASRDRGNEQYF; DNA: TGTGCCAGCCGGGACAGGGGGAACGAGCAGTACTTC
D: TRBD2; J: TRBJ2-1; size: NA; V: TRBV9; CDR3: CASSPGRDYPNEQFF; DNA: TGTGCCAGCAGCCCAGGACGGGACTATCCCAATGAGCAGTTCTTC
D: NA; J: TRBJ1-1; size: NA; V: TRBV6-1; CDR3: CASSERPGVVAEAFF; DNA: TGTGCCAGCAGTGAGCGCCCCGGGGTTGTGGCTGAAGCTTTCTTT
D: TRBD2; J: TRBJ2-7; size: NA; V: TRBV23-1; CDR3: CASSHGGIYYEQYF; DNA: TGCGCCAGCAGTCACGGGGGGATTTATTACGAGCAGTACTTC
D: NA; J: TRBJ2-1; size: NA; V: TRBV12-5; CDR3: CASGLWGREQFF; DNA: TGTGCTAGTGGTTTGTGGGGCCGGGAGCAGTTCTTC
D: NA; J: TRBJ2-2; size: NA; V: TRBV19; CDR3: CASRSLEKGKGELFF; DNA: TGTGCCAGTAGGTCCCTTGAGAAGGGGAAGGGGGAGCTGTTTTTT
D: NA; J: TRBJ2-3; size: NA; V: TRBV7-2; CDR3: CASSFPTSSDTQYF; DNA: TGTGCCAGCAGCTTCCCGACTAGTTCGGATACGCAGTATTTT
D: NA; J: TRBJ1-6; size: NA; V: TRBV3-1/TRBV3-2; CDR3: CASSRNRGNSPLHF; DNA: TGTGCCAGCAGCCGGAATAGAGGGAATTCACCCCTCCACTTT
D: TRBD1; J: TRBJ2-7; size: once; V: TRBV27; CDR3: CASSRGTAYEQYF; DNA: TGTGCCAGCAGCCGAGGGACAGCCTACGAGCAGTACTTC
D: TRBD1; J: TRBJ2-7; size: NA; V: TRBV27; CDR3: CASRGDSYEQYF; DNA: TGTGCCAGCAGGGGGGACAGCTACGAGCAGTACTTC
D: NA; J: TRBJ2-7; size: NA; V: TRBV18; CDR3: CASSPSGPYEQYF; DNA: TGTGCCAGCTCACCATCAGGTCCCTACGAGCAGTACTTC
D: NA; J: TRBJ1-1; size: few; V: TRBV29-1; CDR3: CSVVTQLNTEAFF; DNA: TGCAGCGTTGTGACTCAGCTAAACACTGAAGCTTTCTTT
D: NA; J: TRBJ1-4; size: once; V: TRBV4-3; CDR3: CASSQEGRVDHEKLFF; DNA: TGCGCCAGCAGCCAAGAAGGCAGGGTGGATCATGAAAAACTGTTTTTT
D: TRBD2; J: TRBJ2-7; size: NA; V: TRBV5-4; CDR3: CASSAPSGSFYEQYF; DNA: TGTGCCAGCAGCGCACCTAGCGGGAGTTTCTACGAGCAGTACTTC
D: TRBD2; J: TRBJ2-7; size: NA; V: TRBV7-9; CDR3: CASSLGLAVYEQYF; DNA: TGTGCCAGCAGCTTAGGGCTAGCGGTCTACGAGCAGTACTTC
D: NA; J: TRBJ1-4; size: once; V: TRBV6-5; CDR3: CASSLGGGLRKLFF; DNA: TGTGCCAGCAGCCTTGGGGGGGGGCTTCGAAAACTGTTTTTT
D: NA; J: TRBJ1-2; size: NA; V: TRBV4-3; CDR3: CASSQEDTGNRYGYTF; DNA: TGCGCCAGCAGCCAAGAGGATACGGGGAACCGCTATGGCTACACCTTC
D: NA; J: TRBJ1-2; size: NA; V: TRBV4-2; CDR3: CASSPIMVRSTNYGYTF; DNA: TGTGCCAGCAGCCCAATAATGGTGAGGTCCACTAACTATGGCTACACCTTC